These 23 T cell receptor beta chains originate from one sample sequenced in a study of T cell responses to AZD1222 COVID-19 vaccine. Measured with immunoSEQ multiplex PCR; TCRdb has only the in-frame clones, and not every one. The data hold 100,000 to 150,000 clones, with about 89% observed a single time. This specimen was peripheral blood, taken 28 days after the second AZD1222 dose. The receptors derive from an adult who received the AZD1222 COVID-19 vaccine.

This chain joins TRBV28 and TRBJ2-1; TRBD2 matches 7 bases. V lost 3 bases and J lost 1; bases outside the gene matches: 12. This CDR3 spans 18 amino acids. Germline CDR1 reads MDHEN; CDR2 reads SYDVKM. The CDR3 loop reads CASSFTGSHGGSYNEQFF. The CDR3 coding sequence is TGTGCCAGCAGTTTTACAGGATCCCACGGGGGGTCCTACAATGAGCAGTTCTTC.

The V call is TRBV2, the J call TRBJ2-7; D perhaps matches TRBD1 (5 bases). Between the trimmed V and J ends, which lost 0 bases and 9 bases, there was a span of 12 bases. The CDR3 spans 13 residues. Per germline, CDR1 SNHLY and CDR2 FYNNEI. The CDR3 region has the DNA TGTGCCAGCAGTGAAGCGATTCAGGGAAGGCAGTACTTC. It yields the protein CASSEAIQGRQYF.

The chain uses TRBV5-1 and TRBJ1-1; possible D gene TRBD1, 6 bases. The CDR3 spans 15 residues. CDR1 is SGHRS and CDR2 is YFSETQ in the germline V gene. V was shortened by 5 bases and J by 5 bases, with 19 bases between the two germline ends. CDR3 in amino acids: CASRLKQGPLTEAFF. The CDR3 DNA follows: TGCGCCAGCAGGCTCAAACAGGGTCCCCTGACTGAAGCTTTCTTT.

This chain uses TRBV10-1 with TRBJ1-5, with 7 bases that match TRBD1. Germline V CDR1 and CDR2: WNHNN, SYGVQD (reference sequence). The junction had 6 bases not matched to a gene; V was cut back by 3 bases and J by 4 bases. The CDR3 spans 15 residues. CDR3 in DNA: TGCGCCAGCAGTGAACGGAAGACAGGGAATCAGCCCCAGCATTTT. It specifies CASSERKTGNQPQHF.

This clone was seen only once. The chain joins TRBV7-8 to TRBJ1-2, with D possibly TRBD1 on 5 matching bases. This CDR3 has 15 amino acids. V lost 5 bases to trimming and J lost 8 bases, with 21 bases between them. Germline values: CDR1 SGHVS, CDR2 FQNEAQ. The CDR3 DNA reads TGTGCCAGCAGCATGATCCGGGACGTCCTATCCGGCTACACCTTC. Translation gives CASSMIRDVLSGYTF.

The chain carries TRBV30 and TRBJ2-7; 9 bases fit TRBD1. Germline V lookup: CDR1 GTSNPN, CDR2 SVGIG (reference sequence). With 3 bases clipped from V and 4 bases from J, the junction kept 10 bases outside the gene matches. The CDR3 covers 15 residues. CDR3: CAWSEGQGPLYEQYF. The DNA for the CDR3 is TGTGCCTGGAGCGAGGGACAGGGCCCCTTGTACGAGCAGTACTTC.

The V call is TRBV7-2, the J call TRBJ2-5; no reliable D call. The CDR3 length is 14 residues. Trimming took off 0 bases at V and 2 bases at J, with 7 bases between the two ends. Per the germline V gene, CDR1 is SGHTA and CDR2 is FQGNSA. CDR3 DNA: TGTGCCAGCAGCTTAGCGCCAGAGCAAGAGACCCAGTACTTC. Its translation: CASSLAPEQETQYF.

The CDR3 DNA reads TGTGCCAGTAGTATAGATTCAACAACTCTCACAGATACGCAGTATTTT. Protein: CASSIDSTTLTDTQYF. The genes are TRBV19 and TRBJ2-3; D unclear. The CDR3 is 16 amino acids. Germline loops: CDR1 LNHDA, CDR2 SQIVND (reference sequence). The V gene lost 0 bases and the J gene lost 2 bases, with 12 bases spanning the gap.

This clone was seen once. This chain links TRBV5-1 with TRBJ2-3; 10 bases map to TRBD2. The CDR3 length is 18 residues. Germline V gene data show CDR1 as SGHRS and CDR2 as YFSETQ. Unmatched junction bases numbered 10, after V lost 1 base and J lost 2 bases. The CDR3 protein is CASSLSSGGLLYTDTQYF. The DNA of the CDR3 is TGCGCCAGCAGCTTGAGTAGCGGGGGGCTTCTATACACAGATACGCAGTATTTT.

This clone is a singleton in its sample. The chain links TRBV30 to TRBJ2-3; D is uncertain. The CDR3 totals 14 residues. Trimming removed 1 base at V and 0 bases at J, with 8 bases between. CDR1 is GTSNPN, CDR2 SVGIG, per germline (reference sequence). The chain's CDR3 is CAWSGTVSTDTQYF. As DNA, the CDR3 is TGTGCCTGGAGTGGGACGGTCAGCACAGATACGCAGTATTTT. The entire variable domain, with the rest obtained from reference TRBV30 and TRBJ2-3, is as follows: SQTIHQWPATLVQPVGSPLSLECTVEGTSNPNLYWYRQAAGRGLQLLFYSVGIGQISSEVPQNLSASRPQDRQFILSSKKLLLSDSGFYLCAWSGTVSTDTQYFGPGTRLTVL.

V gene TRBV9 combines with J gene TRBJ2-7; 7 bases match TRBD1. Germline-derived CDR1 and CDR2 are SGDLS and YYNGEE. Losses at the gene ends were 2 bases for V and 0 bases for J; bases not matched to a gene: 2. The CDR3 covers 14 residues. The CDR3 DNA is TGTGCCAGCAGCGTCGGGACAGACTCCTACGAGCAGTACTTC. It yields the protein CASSVGTDSYEQYF.

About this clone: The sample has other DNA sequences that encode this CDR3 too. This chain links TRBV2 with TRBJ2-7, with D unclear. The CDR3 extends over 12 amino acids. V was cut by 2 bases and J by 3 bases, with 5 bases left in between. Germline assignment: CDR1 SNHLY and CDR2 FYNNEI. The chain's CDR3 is CASSEIGYEQYF. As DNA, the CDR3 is TGTGCCAGCAGTGAAATTGGCTACGAGCAGTACTTC.

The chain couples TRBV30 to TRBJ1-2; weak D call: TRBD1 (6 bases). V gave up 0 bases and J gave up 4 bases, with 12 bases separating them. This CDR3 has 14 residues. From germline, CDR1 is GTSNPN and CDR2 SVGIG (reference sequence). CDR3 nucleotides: TGTGCCTGGAGTGTACTGGGGGGGCTCTATGGCTACACCTTC. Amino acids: CAWSVLGGLYGYTF.

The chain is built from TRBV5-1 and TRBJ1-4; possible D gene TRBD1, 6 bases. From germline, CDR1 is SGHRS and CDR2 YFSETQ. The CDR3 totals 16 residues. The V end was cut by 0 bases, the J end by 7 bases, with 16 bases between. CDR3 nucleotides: TGCGCCAGCAGCTTGGCCCTACAGGGAATAGGTGAAAAACTGTTTTTT. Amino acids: CASSLALQGIGEKLFF.

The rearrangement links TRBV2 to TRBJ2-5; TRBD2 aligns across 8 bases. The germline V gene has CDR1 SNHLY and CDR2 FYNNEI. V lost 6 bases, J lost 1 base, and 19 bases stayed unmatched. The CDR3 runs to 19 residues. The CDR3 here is CASRPMGQDLGRAQETQYF. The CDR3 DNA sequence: TGTGCCAGCAGACCCATGGGGCAGGATCTCGGGAGGGCCCAAGAGACCCAGTACTTC.

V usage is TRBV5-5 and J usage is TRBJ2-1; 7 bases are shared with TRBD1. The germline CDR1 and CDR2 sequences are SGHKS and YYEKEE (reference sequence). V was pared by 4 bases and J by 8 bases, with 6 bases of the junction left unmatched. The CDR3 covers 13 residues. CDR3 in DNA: TGTGCCAGCAGCCGAATCGGACAGGATGAGCAGTTCTTC. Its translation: CASSRIGQDEQFF.

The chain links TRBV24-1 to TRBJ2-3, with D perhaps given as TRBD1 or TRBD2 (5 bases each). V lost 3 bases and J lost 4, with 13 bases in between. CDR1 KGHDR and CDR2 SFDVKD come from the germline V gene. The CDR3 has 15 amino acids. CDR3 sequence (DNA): TGTGCCACCAGTGATGGGACCAGTGGGGCAGATACGCAGTATTTT. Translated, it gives CATSDGTSGADTQYF.

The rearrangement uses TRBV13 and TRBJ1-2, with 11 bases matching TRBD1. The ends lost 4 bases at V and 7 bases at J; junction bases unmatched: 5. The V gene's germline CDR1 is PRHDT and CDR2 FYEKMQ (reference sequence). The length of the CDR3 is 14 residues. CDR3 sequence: CASSSDRGLGGYTF. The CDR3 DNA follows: TGTGCCAGCAGCTCGGACAGGGGGCTGGGTGGCTACACCTTC.

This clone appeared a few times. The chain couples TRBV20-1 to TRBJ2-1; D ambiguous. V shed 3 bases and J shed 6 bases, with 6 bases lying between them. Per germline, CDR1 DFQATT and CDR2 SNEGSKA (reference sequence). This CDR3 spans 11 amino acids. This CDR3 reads CSASRANEQFF. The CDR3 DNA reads TGCAGTGCTAGTAGGGCCAATGAGCAGTTCTTC.

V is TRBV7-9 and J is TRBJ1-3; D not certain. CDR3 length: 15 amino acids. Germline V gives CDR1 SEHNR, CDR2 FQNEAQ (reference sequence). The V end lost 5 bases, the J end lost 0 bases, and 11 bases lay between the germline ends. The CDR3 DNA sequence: TGTGCCAGCAGCAACTTCAGGAGCTCTGGAAACACCATATATTTT. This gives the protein CASSNFRSSGNTIYF.

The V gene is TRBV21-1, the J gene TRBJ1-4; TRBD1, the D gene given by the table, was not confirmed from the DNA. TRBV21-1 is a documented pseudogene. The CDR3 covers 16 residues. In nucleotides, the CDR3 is TGTGCCAGCAGCAGCCTCTTGACAGGGGTTAATGAAAAACTGTTTTTT. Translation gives CASSSLLTGVNEKLFF.

This chain's CDR3 is CASSPRPVGTQYF. DNA for the CDR3: TGCGCCAGCAGTCCGCGCCCTGTGGGGACCCAGTACTTC. The chain couples TRBV23-1 to TRBJ2-5; D is ambiguous. TRBV23-1 is designated an ORF whose function remains uncertain. CDR3 length: 13 amino acids. Trimming cost V 4 bases and J 7 bases, with 13 bases left between them.

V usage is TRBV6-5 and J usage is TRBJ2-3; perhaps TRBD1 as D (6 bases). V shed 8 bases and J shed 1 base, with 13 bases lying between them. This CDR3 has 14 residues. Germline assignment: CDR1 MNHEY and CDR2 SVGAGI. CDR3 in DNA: TGTGCCAGCGCCCTAGGGGGTGGCACAGATACGCAGTATTTT. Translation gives CASALGGGTDTQYF.